The rows below give T cell receptor beta chains drawn from one sample of a study of T cell repertoires in cytomegalovirus infection. TCRdb redid the calling of the reads with MiXCR, one entry per CDR3 protein. The table includes more than 250,000 distinct CDR3 sequences, roughly 13% detected once. The sample consisted of PBMCs. All receptors come from a human donor in good health (CMV status not recorded). Some clones in this sample may be carry-over from other donors' samples. The CDR3 runs from the conserved cysteine through the conserved F or W. Each record gives: J gene, D gene, clone size, V gene, CDR3 protein, CDR3 DNA. The D gene is left open where the match is weak. Clone size, where shown, is once, few, many, or a class for clones that have expanded.

j_gene: TRBJ1-6
d_gene: TRBD1
abundance: many
v_gene: TRBV20-1
CDR3aa: CSARSGTVGDSPLHF
CDR3nt: TGCAGTGCTAGAAGCGGGACAGTGGGTGATTCACCCCTCCACTTT

j_gene: TRBJ2-2
d_gene: .
abundance: many
v_gene: TRBV7-2
CDR3aa: CASIDRRVNTGELFF
CDR3nt: TGTGCCAGCATTGATAGGCGGGTTAACACCGGGGAGCTGTTTTTT

j_gene: TRBJ1-1
d_gene: .
abundance: many
v_gene: TRBV7-3
CDR3aa: CASSLTGNKVGTEAFF
CDR3nt: TGTGCCAGCAGCTTAACGGGGAATAAAGTAGGCACTGAAGCTTTCTTT

j_gene: TRBJ2-1
d_gene: TRBD2
abundance: many
v_gene: TRBV4-2
CDR3aa: CASSQSHLAGGPNEQFF
CDR3nt: TGTGCCAGCAGCCAATCGCATCTAGCGGGAGGGCCGAATGAGCAGTTCTTC

j_gene: TRBJ1-2
d_gene: .
abundance: many
v_gene: TRBV29-1
CDR3aa: CSVPSDRVYGYTF
CDR3nt: TGCAGCGTCCCATCCGACAGAGTCTATGGCTACACCTTC

j_gene: TRBJ2-7
d_gene: .
abundance: .
v_gene: TRBV20-1
CDR3aa: CSARSGSYEQYF
CDR3nt: TGCAGTGCTAGATCGGGGTCCTACGAGCAGTACTTC

j_gene: TRBJ2-7
d_gene: .
abundance: .
v_gene: TRBV4-1
CDR3aa: CASSQGRQTLYEQYF
CDR3nt: TGCGCCAGCAGCCAAGGGCGCCAGACCCTCTACGAGCAGTACTTC

j_gene: TRBJ2-7
d_gene: .
abundance: many
v_gene: TRBV7-2
CDR3aa: CASSLNGGSKSSYEQYF
CDR3nt: TGTGCCAGCAGTCTGAACGGGGGCAGTAAGAGCTCCTACGAGCAGTACTTC

j_gene: TRBJ2-5
d_gene: TRBD2
abundance: few
v_gene: TRBV2
CDR3aa: CASTRLAGGQETQYF
CDR3nt: TGTGCCAGCACCCGACTAGCGGGGGGGCAAGAGACCCAGTACTTC

j_gene: TRBJ1-1
d_gene: .
abundance: few
v_gene: TRBV28
CDR3aa: CASSLTGTKEAFF
CDR3nt: TGTGCCAGCAGTCTAACCGGGACAAAAGAAGCTTTCTTT

j_gene: TRBJ2-3
d_gene: TRBD2
abundance: few
v_gene: TRBV9
CDR3aa: CASSPREGGSTDTQYF
CDR3nt: TGTGCCAGCAGCCCCCGGGAGGGAGGTTCGACAGATACGCAGTATTTT

j_gene: TRBJ2-1
d_gene: .
abundance: many
v_gene: TRBV11-2
CDR3aa: CASSLEVALGEQFF
CDR3nt: TGTGCCAGCAGCTTAGAAGTAGCCCTCGGTGAGCAGTTCTTC

j_gene: TRBJ1-6
d_gene: .
abundance: many
v_gene: TRBV28
CDR3aa: CASRGGGSGSPLHF
CDR3nt: TGTGCCAGCAGGGGGGGGGGCTCAGGGTCACCCCTCCACTTT

j_gene: TRBJ2-2
d_gene: TRBD1
abundance: many
v_gene: TRBV7-2
CDR3aa: CASSFGTGATGELFF
CDR3nt: TGTGCCAGCAGCTTCGGGACAGGGGCCACCGGGGAGCTGTTTTTT

j_gene: TRBJ1-1
d_gene: .
abundance: few
v_gene: TRBV28
CDR3aa: CASSRKLNTEAFF
CDR3nt: TGTGCCAGCAGTAGGAAGTTGAACACTGAAGCTTTCTTT

j_gene: TRBJ1-1
d_gene: TRBD1
abundance: .
v_gene: TRBV20-1
CDR3aa: CSARDQDRNQAFF
CDR3nt: TGCAGTGCTAGAGACCAGGACAGGAATCAAGCTTTCTTT

j_gene: TRBJ1-2
d_gene: .
abundance: .
v_gene: TRBV7-9
CDR3aa: CASSSSTGAGSTF
CDR3nt: TGTGCCAGCAGCTCCTCAACCGGGGCCGGTTCCACCTTC

j_gene: TRBJ1-1
d_gene: .
abundance: many
v_gene: TRBV7-9
CDR3aa: CASSSSGIKNTEAFF
CDR3nt: TGTGCCAGCAGCTCCAGCGGAATCAAGAACACTGAAGCTTTCTTT

j_gene: TRBJ2-5
d_gene: .
abundance: many
v_gene: TRBV20-1
CDR3aa: CSAMGETQYF
CDR3nt: TGCAGTGCTATGGGGGAGACCCAGTACTTC

j_gene: TRBJ2-3
d_gene: .
abundance: many
v_gene: TRBV7-3
CDR3aa: CASSPFDSTDTQYF
CDR3nt: TGTGCCAGCAGCCCCTTCGACAGCACAGATACGCAGTATTTT

j_gene: TRBJ2-3
d_gene: TRBD2
abundance: .
v_gene: TRBV7-2
CDR3aa: CASSLGGSGTQYF
CDR3nt: TGTGCCAGCAGCTTAGGCGGGAGTGGTACGCAGTATTTT

j_gene: TRBJ1-2
d_gene: .
abundance: .
v_gene: TRBV6-2/TRBV6-3
CDR3aa: CASSQENYGYTF
CDR3nt: TGTGCCAGCAGCCAGGAAAACTATGGCTACACCTTC

j_gene: TRBJ2-3
d_gene: .
abundance: many
v_gene: TRBV7-2
CDR3aa: CASSLDHTDTQYF
CDR3nt: TGTGCCAGCAGCTTAGACCACACAGATACGCAGTATTTT

j_gene: TRBJ2-7
d_gene: TRBD1
abundance: .
v_gene: TRBV5-4
CDR3aa: CASSPGQLKHEQYF
CDR3nt: TGTGCCAGCAGCCCGGGACAGTTGAAACACGAGCAGTACTTC

j_gene: TRBJ2-5
d_gene: .
abundance: .
v_gene: TRBV18
CDR3aa: CASSPKNEVTQETQYF
CDR3nt: TGTGCCAGCTCACCAAAAAACGAAGTCACCCAAGAGACCCAGTACTTC

j_gene: TRBJ1-5
d_gene: .
abundance: many
v_gene: TRBV12-3/TRBV12-4
CDR3aa: CASSSPQWGNQPQHF
CDR3nt: TGTGCCAGCAGTTCTCCCCAATGGGGCAATCAGCCCCAGCATTTT

j_gene: TRBJ1-1
d_gene: .
abundance: few
v_gene: TRBV28
CDR3aa: CASSPPGVNTEAFF
CDR3nt: TGTGCCAGCAGCCCCCCAGGGGTGAACACTGAAGCTTTCTTT

j_gene: TRBJ2-7
d_gene: .
abundance: many
v_gene: TRBV7-2
CDR3aa: CASSLAGPGGEQYF
CDR3nt: TGTGCCAGCAGCTTAGCGGGGCCAGGGGGGGAGCAGTACTTC

j_gene: TRBJ1-2
d_gene: .
abundance: .
v_gene: TRBV20-1
CDR3aa: CSARLSLNGYGYTF
CDR3nt: TGCAGTGCTAGACTAAGTCTGAATGGATATGGCTACACCTTC